The clone carrying this T cell receptor beta chain was observed many times. The data were obtained in a study of T-cell reconstitution after alpha-beta-depleted transplantation in children. Between the trimmed V and J ends, which lost 8 bases and 0 bases, there was a span of 12 bases. The CDR3 has 14 amino acids. Germline V lookup: CDR1 ENHRY, CDR2 SYGVKD. Unique molecular identifiers were used in preparing the TCRbeta library. From the PCR reads, TCRdb called clonotypes with MiXCR, one entry per CDR3 protein. The table lists hundreds of thousands of distinct CDR3 sequences, 12% of them singletons. This TCR derives from a human donor who donated a stem cell graft to a child with acute lymphoblastic leukemia. The chain employs TRBV10-3 and TRBJ2-3; TRBD1 might be the D (6 bases). Sequencing used PBMCs from the stem cell graft donor, obtained from the stem cell graft. The CDR3 DNA sequence: TGTGCCATCTCACAGGGTTCTAGCACAGATACGCAGTATTTT. Amino acid sequence: CAISQGSSTDTQYF.